Included here is one T cell receptor beta chain sequence, with context. The antigen is not known. The repertoire was sequenced with immunoSEQ multiplex PCR; TCRdb's copy has only in-frame clones and lacks some. The table includes about 1 million clones, approximately 76% detected once. Per germline, CDR1 LGHNA and CDR2 YNFKEQ. Trimming took 4 bases from V and 3 from J; bases not matched to a gene: 5. The length of the CDR3 is 15 residues. This sample was taken from a study of shared clonotypes between healthy human individuals. Overall study findings and caveats: It was the non-shared clonotypes that had lower generation probabilities than clonotypes shared by all four donors. Richness estimates generally favored naive over memory subsets.

This chain joins TRBV4-2 and TRBJ2-2; TRBD2 aligns across 7 bases. This clonotype was sampled from a man aged 18 to 29 in good health. Sequenced: memory CD4+ T cells sorted from blood. Subset given: CD45RA-negative fraction. This chain's CDR3 is CASSLRGRDTGELFF. As DNA, the CDR3 is TGTGCCAGCAGCCTCCGGGGGAGGGACACCGGGGAGCTGTTTTTT.